The 30 T cell receptor beta chains presented below share a single source sample, sequenced in a study of blood T cell repertoires in COVID-19. The data were produced by immunoSEQ multiplex PCR, yet TCRdb's version contains in-frame clones alone and is incomplete. Among some 150,000 clones listed, 80% to 90% were seen once. Sequencing was carried out using peripheral blood. These receptor sequences come from a human donor with acute or convalescent COVID-19. The donor label of this sample is uncertain.

The chain employs TRBV28 and TRBJ2-7; D unclear. The V and J ends lost 6 bases and 6 bases respectively, with 18 bases between them. Germline CDR1 is MDHEN and CDR2 is SYDVKM. CDR3 size: 14 residues. The CDR3 protein is CASSTPSSSLEQYF. CDR3 coding DNA: TGTGCCAGCAGCACCCCAAGTAGCTCTCTCGAGCAGTACTTC.

This chain links TRBV21-1 with TRBJ1-3. TRBV21-1 is a documented pseudogene. This CDR3 comprises 12 residues. The CDR3 loop reads CATRYSGNTIYF. CDR3 DNA sequence: TGTGCCACCAGATACTCTGGAAACACCATATATTTT.

In this sample, this clone turned up once. This CDR3 reads CASSPGPPDQPQHF. The CDR3 DNA follows: TGTGCCAGTAGCCCTGGGCCGCCCGATCAGCCCCAGCATTTT. The V and J genes are TRBV19 and TRBJ1-5, with D unclear. The V end lost 6 bases, the J end lost 5 bases, and 14 bases lay between the germline ends. The CDR3 runs to 14 residues. CDR1 LNHDA and CDR2 SQIVND come from the germline V gene (reference sequence).

This chain joins TRBV27 and TRBJ1-2, with TRBD1 matching 11 bases. Germline CDR1 is MNHEY and CDR2 is SMNVEV (reference sequence). V lost 6 bases to trimming and J lost 8 bases; unmatched junction nucleotides: 5. The CDR3 has 13 residues. CDR3 coding DNA: TGTGCCAGCAGATACGGGACAGGGGGGGGCTACACCTTC. Translated: CASRYGTGGGYTF.

In nucleotides, the CDR3 is TGCAGTGCACTCGGCTACAATGAGCAGTTCTTC. This codes for CSALGYNEQFF. The chain uses TRBV20-1 and TRBJ2-1; D gene ambiguous. With 6 bases removed from V and 3 bases from J, the gap between germline ends came to 6 bases. CDR1 DFQATT and CDR2 SNEGSKA come from the germline V gene (reference sequence). CDR3 length: 11 residues.

Only a few counts were recorded for this clone. V gene TRBV5-1 combines with J gene TRBJ2-7, with 10 positions matching TRBD2. Germline assignment: CDR1 SGHRS and CDR2 YFSETQ. V shed 3 bases and J 4 bases; nucleotides not matched to a gene: 7. This CDR3 comprises 15 residues. This CDR3 reads CASSYGTSAIYEQYV. The CDR3 nucleotides read TGCGCCAGCAGCTATGGGACTAGCGCAATTTACGAGCAGTACGTC.

V gene TRBV4-1 combines with J gene TRBJ1-2; 7 bases line up with TRBD1. CDR1 MGHRA and CDR2 YSYEKL come from the germline V gene. This CDR3 has 16 residues. V was pared by 0 bases and J by 3 bases, with 7 bases of the junction left unmatched. CDR3 region: CASSQDRAGGYYGYTF. CDR3 bases: TGCGCCAGCAGCCAAGATCGGGCAGGGGGATACTATGGCTACACCTTC.

This clone was seen more than once but under ten times. The rearrangement links TRBV3-1 (or the pseudogene TRBV3-2) to TRBJ1-1; TRBD1 is a possible D gene (5 bases). V shed 3 bases and J shed 0 bases, with 11 bases lying between them. The CDR3 sequence is 15 residues long. CDR1 is LGHDT, CDR2 YNNKEL, per germline (reference sequence). DNA for the CDR3: TGTGCCAGCAGCCAGGAGGGGACCATGAACACTGAAGCTTTCTTT. Residues: CASSQEGTMNTEAFF.

The chain has TRBV11-1 and TRBJ2-1, with 11 bases that match TRBD2. Losses at the gene ends were 2 bases for V and 6 bases for J; bases not matched to a gene: 6. Germline CDR1 SGHAT, CDR2 FQDESV (reference sequence). The CDR3 consists of 16 residues. The CDR3 DNA is TGTGCCAGCAGCTTAACCCTAGCGGGGGGTTCCAATGAGCAGTTCTTC. This sequence encodes CASSLTLAGGSNEQFF.

This rearrangement joins TRBV30 to TRBJ1-4, with 7 bases that match TRBD1. V shed 3 bases and J 4 bases; nucleotides not matched to a gene: 11. This CDR3 has 16 residues. CDR1 is GTSNPN, CDR2 SVGIG, per germline (reference sequence). CDR3 protein: CAWRPPLGTVNEKLFF. DNA for the CDR3: TGTGCCTGGAGGCCCCCCTTAGGGACAGTTAATGAAAAACTGTTTTTT.

This chain uses TRBV7-2 with TRBJ2-7; 9 bases fit TRBD2. Trimming cost V 1 base and J 3 bases; bases outside gene matches: 4. From germline, CDR1 is SGHTA and CDR2 FQGNSA. The CDR3 runs 15 residues. The CDR3 coding sequence is TGTGCCAGCAGCTTAGGGGTAGCGGGGGACTACGAGCAGTACTTC. This translates into CASSLGVAGDYEQYF. The whole variable domain, filled in from reference TRBV7-2 and TRBJ2-7, reads GAGVSQSPSNKVTEKGKDVELRCDPISGHTALYWYRQSLGQGLEFLIYFQGNSAPDKSGLPSDRFSAERTGGSVSTLTIQRTQQEDSAVYLCASSLGVAGDYEQYFGPGTRLTVT.

A word on this clone: The junction differs from germline at one of its ends, possibly a read error. The chain joins TRBV6-6 to TRBJ1-6; 10 bases are shared with TRBD1. CDR1 is MNHNY and CDR2 is SVGAGI in the germline V gene (reference sequence). The CDR3 is made up of 12 amino acids. CDR3 nucleotides: TGTGCCAGCAGTTACGAGGGACAGGGGATATACTTT. This codes for CASSYEGQGIYF.

This clone was seen a few times. The V gene is TRBV9, the J gene TRBJ1-3, with D possibly matching TRBD1 (6 bases). The CDR3 is made up of 17 amino acids. V dropped 3 bases and J dropped 0 bases, with 16 bases sitting between them. The germline V gene encodes CDR1 SGDLS and CDR2 YYNGEE. CDR3 DNA: TGTGCCAGCAGCGAGACAACAGGGCTTAACTCTGGAAACACCATATATTTT. It translates to CASSETTGLNSGNTIYF.

This clone has a single count. The chain links TRBV5-1 to TRBJ2-7; 7 bases agree with TRBD2. The CDR3 is 15 residues long. Germline V gene sequence: CDR1 SGHRS, CDR2 YFSETQ. After removal of 0 bases from V and 7 bases from J, the junction contained 10 bases not matched to a gene. CDR3: CASSLGSGPRREQYV. The CDR3, as DNA: TGCGCCAGCAGCTTGGGTAGCGGGCCTCGTCGAGAGCAGTACGTC.

This chain connects TRBV7-6 to TRBJ2-7; a weak D match, TRBD1 (6 bases). Trimming removed 4 bases from V and 0 bases from J, with 13 bases in between. The CDR3 totals 15 residues. Germline V gene sequence: CDR1 SGHVS, CDR2 FNYEAQ. CDR3 sequence (DNA): TGTGCCAGCAGCTCAGACAGGCTGAGCTCCTACGAGCAGTACTTC. Translated, it gives CASSSDRLSSYEQYF.

This sequence joins TRBV27 and TRBJ1-6; D ambiguous. Between the trimmed V and J ends, which lost 5 bases and 9 bases, there was a span of 8 bases. Looked up from germline, CDR1 is MNHEY and CDR2 is SMNVEV (reference sequence). This CDR3 has 12 residues. CDR3 amino acids: CASSLRSSPLHF. CDR3 in DNA: TGTGCCAGCAGTCTCCGCAGTTCACCCCTCCACTTT.

The chain joins TRBV9 to TRBJ1-1, with D unresolved. This CDR3 comprises 14 residues. The V end was cut by 0 bases, the J end by 3 bases, with 9 bases between. Germline loops: CDR1 SGDLS, CDR2 YYNGEE. The DNA for the CDR3 is TGTGCCAGCAGCGTAGCGGCAGGCTACACTGAAGCTTTCTTT. This gives the protein CASSVAAGYTEAFF.

In this sample, this clone turned up once. The V and J genes are TRBV29-1 and TRBJ1-1; TRBD1 is a possible D gene (5 bases). CDR1 is SQVTM, CDR2 ANQGSEA, per germline. V was pared by 6 bases and J by 0 bases, with 14 bases between. The CDR3 loop spans 14 amino acids. This CDR3 reads CSVLGLPMNTEAFF. In DNA form, the CDR3 reads TGCAGCGTGCTGGGACTGCCCATGAACACTGAAGCTTTCTTT.

This clone has a handful of counts. The chain joins TRBV28 to TRBJ2-2; TRBD2 matches 10 bases. The CDR3 runs 17 residues. CDR1 and CDR2 (germline): MDHEN, SYDVKM. After removal of 4 bases from V and 0 bases from J, the junction contained 5 bases not matched to a gene. This chain's CDR3 is CASSSLAGASNTGELFF. CDR3 bases: TGTGCCAGCAGTTCGCTAGCGGGGGCCTCGAACACCGGGGAGCTGTTTTTT.

Only one count was recorded for this clone. The chain joins TRBV6-5 to TRBJ2-2; 10 bases align to TRBD2. The CDR3 loop spans 15 amino acids. Losses at the gene ends were 6 bases for V and 4 bases for J; bases not matched to a gene: 5. CDR1 is MNHEY, CDR2 SVGAGI, per germline. CDR3 DNA sequence: TGTGCCAGCAGCCCATTAGCGGGGGGCACCGGGGAGCTGTTTTTT. Translated: CASSPLAGGTGELFF.

This chain joins TRBV7-9 and TRBJ1-4; the D is unclear. The CDR3 consists of 15 residues. Germline CDR1 reads SEHNR; CDR2 reads FQNEAQ (reference sequence). Trimming removed 2 bases from V and 8 bases from J, with 15 bases in between. The CDR3 DNA reads TGTGCCAGCAGCTTACCGGCCTCGGGAAGGGAAAAACTGTTTTTT. Encoded protein: CASSLPASGREKLFF.

This clone came up a few times. The chain has TRBV2 and TRBJ2-7; 8 bases agree with TRBD1. Unmatched junction bases numbered 8, after V lost 4 bases and J lost 3 bases. CDR1 SNHLY and CDR2 FYNNEI come from the germline V gene. The length of the CDR3 is 15 residues. The CDR3 reads CASSGRQGQIYEQYF. CDR3 coding DNA: TGTGCCAGCAGTGGGAGACAGGGGCAAATCTACGAGCAGTACTTC.

The chain has TRBV5-4 and TRBJ2-4, with D maybe TRBD2 (5 bases). V lost 0 bases, J lost 16 bases, and 11 bases lay in between. Germline V gives CDR1 SGHNT, CDR2 YYREEE (reference sequence). The CDR3 spans 11 residues. The CDR3 bases are TGTGCCAGCAGCTTGGGGCGGGTCAGTTACTTC. It is translated as CASSLGRVSYF.

This rearrangement joins TRBV2 to TRBJ1-4; D unresolved. CDR3 length: 15 amino acids. Germline V gene lookup returns CDR1 SNHLY and CDR2 FYNNEI. The germline V and J ends were trimmed by 4 bases and 8 bases, with 17 bases remaining between them. The CDR3 loop reads CASSGARGLGEKLFF. DNA for the CDR3: TGTGCCAGCAGTGGGGCGCGGGGTTTGGGAGAAAAACTGTTTTTT.

The chain couples TRBV13 to TRBJ1-3, with 9 bases identical to TRBD1. This CDR3 is built from 18 residues. CDR1 is PRHDT and CDR2 is FYEKMQ in the germline V gene (reference sequence). With V trimmed by 1 base and J by 1 base, 8 bases remained unmatched. The DNA of the CDR3 is TGTGCCAGCAGCTTAGCGGACAGGGGTGGATATTCTGGAAACACCATATATTTT. It translates to CASSLADRGGYSGNTIYF.

The chain joins TRBV10-3 to TRBJ2-5, with 10 bases matching TRBD2. Per the germline V gene, CDR1 is ENHRY and CDR2 is SYGVKD. The CDR3 sequence is 16 residues long. V lost 0 bases and J lost 1; bases outside the gene matches: 2. CDR3 DNA sequence: TGTGCCATCAGTGAGTCGTCTAGCGGGGGCCAAGAGACCCAGTACTTC. Amino acids: CAISESSSGGQETQYF.

This chain uses TRBV2 with TRBJ2-3, with D perhaps TRBD2 (5 bases). The CDR3 length is 15 residues. V gave up 1 base and J gave up 4 bases, with 12 bases separating them. Germline loops: CDR1 SNHLY, CDR2 FYNNEI. CDR3 loop: CASSEDGVSPDTQYF. As DNA, the CDR3 is TGTGCCAGCAGTGAAGACGGGGTGTCCCCAGATACGCAGTATTTT.

The V call is TRBV19, the J call TRBJ1-1; TRBD1 is a possible D gene (6 bases). Looked up from germline, CDR1 is LNHDA and CDR2 is SQIVND (reference sequence). The CDR3 length is 14 residues. The V end lost 5 bases, the J end lost 3 bases, and 13 bases lay between the germline ends. CDR3 in amino acids: CASSLGPGDTEAFF. CDR3 DNA sequence: TGTGCCAGTAGTTTGGGCCCAGGGGACACTGAAGCTTTCTTT.

The chain combines TRBV9 with TRBJ2-5; 7 bases map to TRBD1. The CDR3 is 14 residues long. V lost 0 bases, J lost 4 bases, and 3 bases stayed unmatched. From germline, CDR1 is SGDLS and CDR2 YYNGEE. The chain's CDR3 is CASSVDQGVETQYF. DNA for the CDR3: TGTGCCAGCAGCGTAGATCAGGGGGTAGAGACCCAGTACTTC. Drawing the rest from reference TRBV9 and TRBJ2-5, the complete variable domain is DSGVTQTPKHLITATGQRVTLRCSPRSGDLSVYWYQQSLDQGLQFLIQYYNGEERAKGNILERFSAQQFPDLHSELNLSSLELGDSALYFCASSVDQGVETQYFGPGTRLLVL.

The chain combines TRBV5-1 with TRBJ1-4; no clear D. Looked up from germline, CDR1 is SGHRS and CDR2 is YFSETQ. The CDR3 is 15 amino acids. Trimming left V 2 bases short and J 2 bases short, with 10 bases between. The CDR3 protein is CASSFTAGTNEKLFF. The CDR3 coding sequence is TGCGCCAGCAGCTTTACAGCGGGCACTAATGAAAAACTGTTTTTT.